One and the same sample provided the 30 T cell receptor beta chains below, sequenced in a study of brain T cells in children with intractable seizures. The time point denotes: blood from clinic visit 5 months post-surgery; TSC patient then seizure free. Using immunoSEQ multiplex PCR, the repertoire was profiled, and TCRdb retains in-frame clones only, with some absent. The sample records a few hundred thousand clones, over 90% being singletons. The sample in question was peripheral blood, obtained 4 to 5 months after surgery. All receptors derive from a boy younger than two with tuberous sclerosis and intractable seizures.

The chain uses TRBV6-5 and TRBJ1-2; 10 bases match TRBD1. J was trimmed by 7 bases and V by 4 bases; bases with no gene match: 9. Germline CDR1 MNHEY, CDR2 SVGAGI. The CDR3 has 15 residues. The CDR3 sequence: CASSSSLGQGSGYTF. In DNA form, the CDR3 reads TGTGCCAGCAGTTCCTCATTGGGACAGGGGTCTGGCTACACCTTC.

The chain is built from TRBV5-1 and TRBJ2-7, with 15 bases that match TRBD2. The germline V gene has CDR1 SGHRS and CDR2 YFSETQ. The CDR3 has 18 residues. Losses at the gene ends were 3 bases for V and 1 base for J; bases not matched to a gene: 8. The CDR3 bases are TGCGCCAGCAGCTCCGGACTAGCGGGAGGGAGAATATCCTACGAGCAGTACTTC. Its protein product is CASSSGLAGGRISYEQYF.

V gene TRBV7-2 combines with J gene TRBJ1-2; TRBD1 might be the D (5 bases). The CDR3 is 14 residues long. V was shortened by 5 bases and J by 8 bases, with 18 bases between the two germline ends. Germline CDR1 SGHTA, CDR2 FQGNSA. CDR3 nucleotides: TGTGCCAGCAGCGTGGGAGGGGAGTACGGCGGCTACACCTTC. Protein: CASSVGGEYGGYTF.

The V and J genes are TRBV7-9 and TRBJ1-2; D is unclear. Trimming stripped 1 base from V and 2 bases from J, with 11 bases between. In germline, CDR1 is SEHNR, CDR2 FQNEAQ (reference sequence). The CDR3 covers 15 residues. The CDR3 reads CASSLDVGSNYGYTF. In DNA form, the CDR3 reads TGTGCCAGCAGCTTAGACGTCGGCAGCAACTATGGCTACACCTTC.

The rearrangement joins TRBV18 to TRBJ1-5; D remains unclear. Germline V gives CDR1 KGHSH, CDR2 LQKENI. This CDR3 spans 13 amino acids. V was clipped by 6 bases and J by 5 bases, with 11 bases between them. The CDR3 loop reads CASSFNDYQPQHF. CDR3 bases: TGTGCCAGCTCCTTTAACGACTATCAGCCCCAGCATTTT.

J is TRBJ1-3 and V is TRBV28; TRBD1 might be the D (5 bases). Trimming shortened V by 7 bases and J by 4 bases, and 14 bases separated the two germline ends. Germline CDR1 reads MDHEN; CDR2 reads SYDVKM. CDR3 length: 14 residues. CDR3 nucleotides: TGTGCCAGCATCGGACAAGGCTCAGGAAACACCATATATTTT. Translating gives CASIGQGSGNTIYF.

This sequence joins TRBV3-1 (or the pseudogene TRBV3-2) and TRBJ2-1, with unresolved D. Trimming took 1 base from V and 2 from J, leaving 9 bases between them. CDR1 and CDR2 from the germline V gene are LGHDT and YNNKEL (reference sequence). CDR3 size: 15 residues. The CDR3 sequence: CASSQVMKAYNEQFF. CDR3 DNA: TGTGCCAGCAGCCAAGTCATGAAGGCCTACAATGAGCAGTTCTTC.

The V and J genes are TRBV5-1 and TRBJ1-1; the D gene is possibly TRBD1 (6 bases). Germline values: CDR1 SGHRS, CDR2 YFSETQ. The V gene lost 4 bases and the J gene lost 1 base, with 8 bases spanning the gap. The CDR3 runs 13 residues. The CDR3 here is CASSMTGNTEAFF. CDR3 sequence (DNA): TGCGCCAGCAGCATGACAGGGAACACTGAAGCTTTCTTT.

The chain combines TRBV15 with TRBJ2-1; 11 nucleotides align to TRBD2. J gave up 10 bases and V 7 bases, and 12 bases lay outside the gene matches. The CDR3 extends over 15 amino acids. Germline loops: CDR1 LNHNV, CDR2 YYDKDF (reference sequence). The CDR3 coding sequence is TGTGCCACCACCCCGGGGGTAGCGGGAGGGCACGAGCAGTTCTTC. This codes for CATTPGVAGGHEQFF.

This clone was counted once. The chain couples TRBV12-3 or TRBV12-4 to TRBJ1-2, with a tentative D call TRBD1 (5 bases). The CDR3 has 13 residues. Trimming pared 3 bases from V and 8 bases from J, leaving 13 bases between. CDR3 coding DNA: TGTGCCAGCAGTTTCCCGCAGGGTCGGGGCTACACCTTC. Its translation: CASSFPQGRGYTF.

A word on this clone: The CDR3 end shows no conserved phenylalanine or tryptophan, and so a read error is likely. The V gene is TRBV6-5, the J gene TRBJ1-1, with D maybe TRBD1 (6 bases). Germline V lookup: CDR1 MNHEY, CDR2 SVGAGI. This CDR3 is 15 amino acids long. V dropped 0 bases and J dropped 5 bases, with 13 bases sitting between them. CDR3 region: CASSYSGGLYTEAFS. The CDR3 bases are TGTGCCAGCAGTTACTCGGGGGGGCTATATACTGAAGCTTTCTCT.

This chain connects TRBV6-4 to TRBJ2-5; tentative D call: TRBD1 (5 bases). The length of the CDR3 is 12 residues. The germline V gene encodes CDR1 MRHNA and CDR2 SNTAGT. The V gene lost 6 bases and the J gene lost 2 bases, with 7 bases spanning the gap. The CDR3 loop reads CASRNRQETQYF. DNA of the CDR3: TGTGCCAGCAGGAACAGGCAAGAGACCCAGTACTTC.

The chain couples TRBV10-3 to TRBJ2-2, with D perhaps TRBD2 (7 bases). V lost 8 bases and J 4 bases, leaving 11 bases between the germline ends. Germline V CDR1 and CDR2: ENHRY, SYGVKD. This CDR3 has 13 residues. The CDR3 nucleotides read TGTGCCATCGGGGGGGCCGGCACCGGGGAGCTGTTTTTT. Its protein product is CAIGGAGTGELFF.

The chain links TRBV10-2 to TRBJ2-1; TRBD2 matches at 8 bases. Germline CDR1 WSHSY, CDR2 SAAADI. J was trimmed by 4 bases and V by 6 bases; bases with no gene match: 5. CDR3 length: 14 amino acids. The DNA of the CDR3 is TGCGCCAGCAGCACTAGCGGAGCTTACAATGAGCAGTTCTTC. This translates into CASSTSGAYNEQFF.

The chain couples TRBV27 to TRBJ2-1, with D perhaps TRBD2 (6 bases). Trimming took off 3 bases at V and 2 bases at J, with 11 bases between the two ends. Germline CDR1 reads MNHEY; CDR2 reads SMNVEV (reference sequence). The CDR3 is 15 amino acids. The CDR3 is CASSFGAGPYNEQFF. As DNA, the CDR3 is TGTGCCAGCAGTTTCGGAGCGGGCCCCTACAATGAGCAGTTCTTC.

The rearrangement joins TRBV5-1 to TRBJ1-1; maybe TRBD1 (6 bases). Germline V gene data show CDR1 as SGHRS and CDR2 as YFSETQ. This CDR3 comprises 15 residues. Trimming shortened V by 0 bases and J by 5 bases, and 14 bases separated the two germline ends. The CDR3, as DNA: TGCGCCAGCAGCTTGGAGACAGGCTGGAGGACTGAAGCTTTCTTT. Translating it yields CASSLETGWRTEAFF.

The chain couples TRBV27 to TRBJ1-2; possibly TRBD1 for D (6 bases). Germline-derived CDR1 and CDR2 are MNHEY and SMNVEV (reference sequence). V was clipped by 2 bases and J by 2 bases, with 9 bases between them. This CDR3 comprises 14 residues. DNA of the CDR3: TGTGCCAGCAGTTTAAGGGGGGTCAACTATGGCTACACCTTC. Translation: CASSLRGVNYGYTF.

The V and J genes are TRBV2 and TRBJ2-1, with 7 bases identical to TRBD2. The CDR3 is made up of 17 amino acids. Germline assignment: CDR1 SNHLY and CDR2 FYNNEI. J lost 0 bases, V lost 3 bases, and 8 bases had no gene match. The CDR3 reads CASSEGRTGGSYNEQFF. In DNA form, the CDR3 reads TGTGCCAGCAGTGAGGGTCGGACGGGGGGCTCCTACAATGAGCAGTTCTTC. The entire variable domain, with the rest obtained from reference TRBV2 and TRBJ2-1, is as follows: EPEVTQTPSHQVTQMGQEVILRCVPISNHLYFYWYRQILGQKVEFLVSFYNNEISEKSEIFDDQFSVERPDGSNFTLKIRSTKLEDSAMYFCASSEGRTGGSYNEQFFGPGTRLTVL.

The V gene is TRBV4-1, the J gene TRBJ2-3; D is perhaps TRBD1 or TRBD2 (5 bases each). The CDR3 runs 16 residues. With 1 base removed from V and 1 base from J, the gap between germline ends came to 12 bases. Per the germline V gene, CDR1 is MGHRA and CDR2 is YSYEKL. For the CDR3, the DNA is TGCGCCAGCAGCCAAGTGGGACCACTCGGCACAGATACGCAGTATTTT. Residues: CASSQVGPLGTDTQYF.

This chain links TRBV6-1 with TRBJ1-1; D may be TRBD1 (6 bases). This CDR3 is built from 14 residues. CDR1 and CDR2 (germline): MNHNS, SASEGT. V was clipped by 3 bases and J by 4 bases, with 12 bases between them. The chain's CDR3 is CASSDQGIGTEAFF. As DNA, the CDR3 is TGTGCCAGCAGTGATCAGGGGATCGGCACTGAAGCTTTCTTT.

The V call is TRBV5-1, the J call TRBJ1-1, with D possibly being TRBD1 (5 bases). V lost 0 bases and J lost 1, with 13 bases in between. CDR3 size: 16 residues. Germline V CDR1 and CDR2: SGHRS, YFSETQ. The DNA of the CDR3 is TGCGCCAGCAGCTTGGATCCAGCGGGGGGGAACACTGAAGCTTTCTTT. It specifies CASSLDPAGGNTEAFF.

This chain connects TRBV7-2 to TRBJ1-5; no clear D. Germline V gives CDR1 SGHTA, CDR2 FQGNSA. The CDR3 length is 15 residues. V was pared by 4 bases and J by 0 bases, with 10 bases between. For the CDR3, the DNA is TGTGCCAGCAGCTCCAGACGGGGTAGCAATCAGCCCCAGCATTTT. As protein: CASSSRRGSNQPQHF.

This clone has only one observation. This chain connects TRBV2 to TRBJ2-1; D gene unclear. Trimming pared 6 bases from V and 9 bases from J, leaving 6 bases between. There are 10 residues in the CDR3. Germline-derived CDR1 and CDR2 are SNHLY and FYNNEI. Here the CDR3 reads CASRRSEQFF. The CDR3 DNA is TGTGCCAGCAGGCGCTCTGAGCAGTTCTTC. The entire variable domain, with the rest obtained from reference TRBV2 and TRBJ2-1, is as follows: EPEVTQTPSHQVTQMGQEVILRCVPISNHLYFYWYRQILGQKVEFLVSFYNNEISEKSEIFDDQFSVERPDGSNFTLKIRSTKLEDSAMYFCASRRSEQFFGPGTRLTVL.

This clone turned up a few times. This chain uses TRBV30 with TRBJ2-7; 9 nucleotides agree with TRBD1. In germline, CDR1 is GTSNPN, CDR2 SVGIG (reference sequence). The CDR3 covers 13 residues. With V trimmed by 4 bases and J by 5 bases, 6 bases remained unmatched. DNA of the CDR3: TGTGCCTGGAATACAGGGGGCATCGACGAGCAGTACTTC. It specifies CAWNTGGIDEQYF.

The rearrangement links TRBV24-1 to TRBJ2-1; D is perhaps TRBD2 (5 bases). Germline V CDR1 and CDR2: KGHDR, SFDVKD. V shed 4 bases and J shed 8 bases, with 17 bases lying between them. The CDR3 length is 15 residues. The CDR3 coding sequence is TGTGCCACCAGTGAAAGCACTAGGAACAACGATGAGCAGTTCTTC. Its translation is CATSESTRNNDEQFF.

This clone was seen once. The chain carries TRBV7-9 and TRBJ2-7, with 8 bases aligning to TRBD1. The CDR3 runs 16 residues. With 4 bases clipped from V and 2 bases from J, the junction kept 10 bases outside the gene matches. The germline gives CDR1 SEHNR, CDR2 FQNEAQ (reference sequence). This CDR3 reads CASSSGGQELTYEQYF. CDR3 nucleotide sequence: TGTGCCAGCAGCTCTGGGGGACAGGAGTTAACCTACGAGCAGTACTTC.

The gene calls are TRBV13 and TRBJ2-2; the D gene could be TRBD1 or TRBD2 (6 bases each). The CDR3 spans 16 residues. Trimming left V 3 bases short and J 5 bases short, with 16 bases between. Germline V gives CDR1 PRHDT, CDR2 FYEKMQ (reference sequence). The CDR3 spells CASSFPSGAGTGELFF. Written as DNA, the CDR3 is TGTGCCAGCAGCTTCCCCTCGGGGGCAGGAACCGGGGAGCTGTTTTTT. The entire variable domain, with the rest obtained from reference TRBV13 and TRBJ2-2, is as follows: AAGVIQSPRHLIKEKRETATLKCYPIPRHDTVYWYQQGPGQDPQFLISFYEKMQSDKGSIPDRFSAQQFSDYHSELNMSSLELGDSALYFCASSFPSGAGTGELFFGEGSRLTVL.

The chain employs TRBV27 and TRBJ1-3; 7 bases match TRBD1. The CDR3 has 13 residues. Germline values: CDR1 MNHEY, CDR2 SMNVEV (reference sequence). The V segment lost 6 bases and the J segment 4 bases; nucleotides outside the gene matches: 3. The CDR3 sequence: CASRLTGGNTIYF. As DNA, the CDR3 is TGTGCCAGCAGGTTGACAGGGGGAAACACCATATATTTT.

The genes are TRBV13 and TRBJ2-1; D might be TRBD2 (5 bases). V was pared by 4 bases and J by 12 bases, with 16 bases between. The CDR3 extends over 13 amino acids. CDR1 is PRHDT, CDR2 FYEKMQ, per germline (reference sequence). The CDR3 nucleotides read TGTGCCAGCAGCTCCCCTCCCGGGAACATGCAGTTCTTC. Its protein is CASSSPPGNMQFF.

The chain couples TRBV18 to TRBJ2-3, with D possibly matching TRBD2 (7 bases). V was cut by 8 bases and J by 4 bases, with 22 bases left in between. The CDR3 runs 16 residues. Per the germline V gene, CDR1 is KGHSH and CDR2 is LQKENI. The CDR3 sequence: CASTSLVGGLADTQYF. The CDR3 coding sequence is TGTGCCAGCACAAGCCTTGTGGGGGGGCTCGCAGATACGCAGTATTTT.